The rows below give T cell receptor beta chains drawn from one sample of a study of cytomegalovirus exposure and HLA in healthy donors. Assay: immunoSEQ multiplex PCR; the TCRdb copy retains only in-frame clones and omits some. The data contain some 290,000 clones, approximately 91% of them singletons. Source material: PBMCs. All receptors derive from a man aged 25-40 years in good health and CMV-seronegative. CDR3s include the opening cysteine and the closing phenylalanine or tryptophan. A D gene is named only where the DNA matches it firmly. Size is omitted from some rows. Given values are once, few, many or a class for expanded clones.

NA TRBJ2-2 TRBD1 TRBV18 CASSSRTGLANTGELFF TGTGCCAGCTCATCCCGGACAGGGCTGGCGAACACCGGGGAGCTGTTTTTT
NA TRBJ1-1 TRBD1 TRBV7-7 CASSLGQGNTEAFF TGTGCCAGCAGCTTAGGACAGGGAAACACTGAAGCTTTCTTT
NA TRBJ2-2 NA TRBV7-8 CASSLAQADTGELFF TGTGCCAGCAGCTTAGCGCAAGCGGACACCGGGGAGCTGTTTTTT
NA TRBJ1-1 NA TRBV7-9 CASSRGVTDEAFF TGTGCCAGCAGCAGAGGCGTAACCGATGAAGCTTTCTTT
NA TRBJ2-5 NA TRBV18 CASSPGDGETQYF TGTGCCAGCTCACCCGGGGATGGGGAGACCCAGTACTTC
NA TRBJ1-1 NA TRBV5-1 CASSFTKNTEAFF TGCGCCAGCAGCTTTACAAAGAACACTGAAGCTTTCTTT
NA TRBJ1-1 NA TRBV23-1 CASSTLWDTEAFF TGCGCCAGCAGTACACTATGGGACACTGAAGCTTTCTTT
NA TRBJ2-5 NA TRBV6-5 CASSLGQPETQYF TGTGCCAGCAGCTTGGGACAACCAGAGACCCAGTACTTC
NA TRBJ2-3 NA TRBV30 CAWSPVVFTDTQYF TGTGCCTGGAGTCCCGTAGTTTTCACAGATACGCAGTATTTT
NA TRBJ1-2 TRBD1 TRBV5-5 CASSLVVTGQGGYGYTF TGTGCCAGCAGCTTGGTAGTGACAGGGCAGGGGGGCTATGGCTACACCTTC
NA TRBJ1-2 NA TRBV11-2 CASSFFSGSKGGYTF TGTGCCAGCAGCTTTTTTAGCGGATCCAAGGGGGGCTACACCTTC
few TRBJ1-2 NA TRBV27 CASSLDPWGDYGYTF TGTGCCAGCAGTTTGGACCCCTGGGGGGACTATGGCTACACCTTC
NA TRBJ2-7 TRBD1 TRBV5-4 CASSLDGRGRREQYF TGTGCCAGCAGCTTGGATGGCAGGGGGCGTCGGGAGCAGTACTTC
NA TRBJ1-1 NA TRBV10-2 CASSTGNTEAFF TGCGCCAGCAGTACAGGGAACACTGAAGCTTTCTTT
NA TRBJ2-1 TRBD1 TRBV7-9 CASSQTLSGTGVTNEQFF TGTGCCAGCAGCCAGACTCTTTCCGGGACAGGGGTGACCAATGAGCAGTTCTTC
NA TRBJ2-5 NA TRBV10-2 CASSANGETQYF TGCGCCAGCAGCGCGAACGGAGAGACCCAGTACTTC
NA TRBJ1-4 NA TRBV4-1 CASSQGANNEKLFF TGCGCCAGCAGCCAAGGAGCCAATAATGAAAAACTGTTTTTT
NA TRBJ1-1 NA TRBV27 CASSPLVMNTEAFF TGTGCCAGCAGTCCCCTAGTCATGAACACTGAAGCTTTCTTT
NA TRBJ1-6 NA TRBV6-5 CASSYSGGGNSPLHF TGTGCCAGCAGTTACTCAGGGGGTGGGAATTCACCCCTCCACTTT
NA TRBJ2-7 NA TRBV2 CASIRSAYEQYF TGTGCCAGCATAAGGAGCGCCTACGAGCAGTACTTC
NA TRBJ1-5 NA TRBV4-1 CASSQDPGWGNQPQHF TGCGCCAGCAGCCAAGATCCGGGTTGGGGCAATCAGCCCCAGCATTTT
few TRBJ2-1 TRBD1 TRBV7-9 CASSLTGVHNEQFF TGTGCCAGCAGCTTAACAGGGGTTCACAATGAGCAGTTCTTC